This T cell receptor (beta chain) was sequenced during a study of radiotherapy plus CTLA-4 blockade in lung cancer. Study context: Objective response rate was 15% to 20%; disease control rate, 31%.

CDR1 is ENHRY, CDR2 SYGVKD, per germline. V shed 3 bases and J shed 4 bases, with 12 bases lying between them. The CDR3 has 14 amino acids. Receiving focal radiation plus CTLA-4 blockade with ipilimumab were patients who had chemo-refractory metastatic non-small-cell lung cancer. The study, taken as a whole, reports: In blood, tumor-derived TCR clones expanded after radiotherapy plus ipilimumab.

Produced via immunoSEQ multiplex PCR; TCRdb's table is partial and in-frame only. The sample contains 90,000 to 130,000 clones, 70% to 85% of which appear only once. Turning to this clone: Its antigen is not identified.

This specimen consisted of peripheral blood, obtained from a patient treated with radiotherapy plus ipilimumab. This chain joins TRBV10-3 and TRBJ1-2; TRBD1 might be the D (5 bases). The receptor comes from a human donor with non-small cell lung cancer that progressed on radiotherapy plus ipilimumab. Some clones in this sample may be carry-over from other donors' samples. CDR3 protein: CAISDPGTFYGYTF. In nucleotides, the CDR3 is TGTGCCATCAGTGATCCAGGGACCTTCTATGGCTACACCTTC.